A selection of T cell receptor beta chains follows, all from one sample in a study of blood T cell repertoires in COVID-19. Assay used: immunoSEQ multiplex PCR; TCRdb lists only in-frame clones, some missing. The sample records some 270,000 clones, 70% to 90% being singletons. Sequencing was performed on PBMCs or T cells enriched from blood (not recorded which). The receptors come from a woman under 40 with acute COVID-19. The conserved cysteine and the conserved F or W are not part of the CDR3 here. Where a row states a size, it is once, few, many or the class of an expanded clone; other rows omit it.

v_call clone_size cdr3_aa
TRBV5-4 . ASSFGDGTYEQY
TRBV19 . ASSISAGNQPQH
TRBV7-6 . ASSLVQGSGAYYGYT
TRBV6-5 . ASSYSMTGDEQY
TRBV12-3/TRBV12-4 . ASSPSVHEQF
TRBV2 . ASSEPPRLAGENYEQY
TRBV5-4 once ASSLAGGTGELF
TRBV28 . ASSLLNRGQEQETQY
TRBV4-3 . ASSRGTSGDYNEQF
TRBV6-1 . ASSEGLRGDGYT
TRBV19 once ASSSAGRSYEQY
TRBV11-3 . ASSLVLQIQYNEQF
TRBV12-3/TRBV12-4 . ASSSDRNTEAF
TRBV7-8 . ASSPPGTSGGGY
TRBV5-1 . ASSLAELDRGRTEAF
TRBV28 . ASSPTGGSGYEQY
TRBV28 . ASSFWWERSNTEAF
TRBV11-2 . ASSPDRGANTIY
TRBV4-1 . ASSQESPGALPEAF
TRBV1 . TSSQSTSLGTQY
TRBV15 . ATSRPKGTGYEQY
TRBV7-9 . ASSWGQGDGNTIY
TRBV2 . ASRDGKGAETQY
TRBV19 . ASSTRGGGRYNEQF
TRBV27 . ASIGPGTAVVGEQY
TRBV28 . ASSSPGQGISYEQY
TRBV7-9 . ASSSTGNSYNEQF
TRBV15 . ATSRALAGDTQY
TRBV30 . AWSGGSKETQY
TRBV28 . ASSLGTGIFALH
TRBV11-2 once ASSTAVVGNTIY
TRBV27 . ASRVGVSGELF
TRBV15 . ATSRGMASGAYEQY
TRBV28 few ASRAATNTGELF
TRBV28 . ASSTPSGGRNYEQY
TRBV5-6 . ASSFQGGNQPQH
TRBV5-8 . ASSSFPAGYETQY
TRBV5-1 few ASSLGPSGRYNEQF
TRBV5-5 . ASSLSQGTNQPQH
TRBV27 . ASSFGSSNQPQH
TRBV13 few ASSSPGQDSYEQY
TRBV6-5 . ASVQGSGNTIY
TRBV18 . ASSLGLAGNTGELF
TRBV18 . ASSPPKVAGGLSYEQY
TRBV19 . ASSHLLGGAGGEKLF
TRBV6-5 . ATTTGGYDTEAF
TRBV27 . ASRRGSGYGYT
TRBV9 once ASSQGQPGQPQH
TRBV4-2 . ASSPGQGRSGELF
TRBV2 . ASTGGSGAF
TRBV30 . AWKAGMDTEAF
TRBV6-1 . ASSEYTGGRYGYT
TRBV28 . ASSEVGTPGGETQY
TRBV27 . ASSTTGVGYGYT
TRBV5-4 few ASSPWSGEQF
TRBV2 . ASTAGDSPLH
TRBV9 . ASSVGQSTDTQY
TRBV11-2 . ASSSSARDEGYNEQF
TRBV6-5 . ASTAGGGNEQY
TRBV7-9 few ASSPGTGGYSPLH